The 21 T cell receptor beta chains reported below all come from one sample, sequenced in a study of T cells in pancreatic ductal adenocarcinoma. TCRdb's copy holds only in-frame clones and misses some; the assay was immunoSEQ multiplex PCR. The table records 25,000 to 35,000 clones, around 90% of them present only once. The selected patients with pancreatic ductal adenocarcinoma had surgery but no neoadjuvant therapy. The sequenced sample was PBMCs. The receptors come from a human donor with pancreatic ductal adenocarcinoma.

The chain has TRBV5-6 and TRBJ2-3; 9 bases match TRBD2. Looked up from germline, CDR1 is SGHDT and CDR2 is YYEEEE. The CDR3 covers 16 residues. With V trimmed by 5 bases and J by 3 bases, 10 bases remained unmatched. The chain's CDR3 is CASRLLTSGLTDTQYF. DNA of the CDR3: TGTGCCAGCAGGCTGCTGACTAGCGGTCTTACAGATACGCAGTATTTT.

This chain links TRBV5-8 with TRBJ2-5, with 12 bases aligning to TRBD2. After removal of 5 bases from V and 5 bases from J, the junction contained 7 bases not matched to a gene. The V gene's germline CDR1 is SGHTS and CDR2 YDEGEE. This CDR3 contains 15 residues. CDR3 in DNA: TGTGCCAGCAGACCCGGGACTAGCGGGCGGGAGACCCAGTACTTC. Protein product: CASRPGTSGRETQYF.

This clone was seen just once. The chain has TRBV7-9 and TRBJ2-7; possible D gene TRBD1, 6 bases. Trimming took 2 bases from V and 3 from J, leaving 20 bases between them. Germline V gene sequence: CDR1 SEHNR, CDR2 FQNEAQ (reference sequence). The CDR3 runs to 17 residues. CDR3 sequence reads: CASSLPRDKVGSYEQYF. CDR3 in DNA: TGTGCCAGCAGCTTACCTAGGGACAAGGTAGGAAGCTACGAGCAGTACTTC.

The chain uses TRBV5-1 and TRBJ1-1; no clear D. Germline-derived CDR1 and CDR2 are SGHRS and YFSETQ. This CDR3 has 14 amino acids. V shed 0 bases and J shed 1 base, with 7 bases lying between them. CDR3 amino acids: CASSLAFGNTEAFF. Written as DNA, the CDR3 is TGCGCCAGCAGCTTGGCCTTTGGGAACACTGAAGCTTTCTTT.

The rearrangement joins TRBV9 to TRBJ2-4; D might be TRBD1 or TRBD2, each matching 5 bases. Germline CDR1 reads SGDLS; CDR2 reads YYNGEE. V was pared by 0 bases and J by 0 bases, with 10 bases between. The CDR3 length is 16 residues. CDR3 in amino acids: CASSVGRDLAKNIQYF. The CDR3 DNA follows: TGTGCCAGCAGCGTAGGCAGGGACCTAGCCAAAAACATTCAGTACTTC.

The chain is built from TRBV7-9 and TRBJ2-7, with D possibly being TRBD2 (7 bases). Trimming took 5 bases from V and 10 from J, leaving 18 bases between them. Germline CDR1 is SEHNR and CDR2 is FQNEAQ (reference sequence). The CDR3 is 13 amino acids. CDR3 DNA: TGTGCCAGCAGCGCGGTCGGGGGGCTGAGACAGTACTTC. Its protein is CASSAVGGLRQYF.

The chain is built from TRBV7-2 and TRBJ1-3; D is perhaps TRBD1 (6 bases). In germline, CDR1 is SGHTA, CDR2 FQGNSA. The CDR3 contains 17 residues. V was shortened by 3 bases and J by 2 bases, with 17 bases between the two germline ends. The CDR3 region is CASSLVGRGRTGNTIYF. The CDR3 DNA is TGTGCCAGCAGCTTGGTTGGCAGGGGTAGAACTGGAAACACCATATATTTT.

For this clone: Its ends do not fully match the called genes, so a read error is possible. The CDR3 loop is CASSFGQATDF. The CDR3 bases are TGTGCCAGCAGTTTCGGACAGGCAACGGACTTC. The chain combines TRBV5-6 with TRBJ2-7; TRBD1 matches 7 bases. Germline V gene data show CDR1 as SGHDT and CDR2 as YYEEEE. The CDR3 contains 11 residues.

A single count supports this clone. This chain links TRBV28 with TRBJ1-5, with D unclear. Germline V gene lookup returns CDR1 MDHEN and CDR2 SYDVKM. V dropped 4 bases and J dropped 3 bases, with 10 bases sitting between them. The CDR3 consists of 14 residues. CDR3 sequence (DNA): TGTGCCAGCAGTTCCATCCGGGCCAATCAGCCCCAGCATTTT. Encoded protein: CASSSIRANQPQHF.

V usage is TRBV30 and J usage is TRBJ2-7, with D possibly TRBD2 on 5 matching bases. Trimming removed 5 bases from V and 3 bases from J, with 11 bases in between. The CDR3 covers 12 residues. CDR1 and CDR2 (germline): GTSNPN, SVGIG (reference sequence). Here the CDR3 DNA reads TGTGCCTGGGGGAAACGGGACTACGAGCAGTACTTC. Translated, it gives CAWGKRDYEQYF.

The chain carries TRBV27 and TRBJ2-7; possible D gene TRBD1, 5 bases. This CDR3 region has 14 residues. The germline CDR1 and CDR2 sequences are MNHEY and SMNVEV (reference sequence). Deletions cut 6 bases from V and 6 bases from J, with 18 bases between. The CDR3 protein is CASSRTLVLGEQYF. DNA of the CDR3: TGTGCCAGCAGCAGGACACTTGTTCTAGGCGAGCAGTACTTC.

This clone appeared a single time. This chain joins TRBV14 and TRBJ1-1; no clear D. CDR1 and CDR2 from the germline V gene are SGHDN and FVKESK. There are 15 residues in the CDR3. The V end lost 2 bases, the J end lost 4 bases, and 14 bases lay between the germline ends. In DNA, the CDR3 is TGTGCCAGCAGCCAAACCACAAGGACTTTCACTGAAGCTTTCTTT. The encoded protein is CASSQTTRTFTEAFF.

This chain connects TRBV4-2 to TRBJ2-7; D is perhaps TRBD1 (6 bases). Trimming pared 0 bases from V and 1 base from J, leaving 13 bases between. CDR1 is LGHNA and CDR2 is YNFKEQ in the germline V gene. The CDR3 length is 16 residues. CDR3 nucleotides: TGTGCCAGCAGCCAAGATGAGGGTCAGGGGTCCTACGAGCAGTACTTC. Residues: CASSQDEGQGSYEQYF.

The chain carries TRBV6-5 and TRBJ2-5, with 11 positions matching TRBD2. CDR3 length: 15 amino acids. Germline loops: CDR1 MNHEY, CDR2 SVGAGI. Trimming cost V 5 bases and J 4 bases; bases outside gene matches: 6. CDR3 protein: CASSQTSGRRETQYF. CDR3 DNA sequence: TGTGCCAGCAGTCAAACTAGCGGGAGACGAGAGACCCAGTACTTC.

The chain employs TRBV19 and TRBJ2-5; D call uncertain. The CDR3 is 14 amino acids. Trimming left V 3 bases short and J 5 bases short, with 13 bases between. CDR1 is LNHDA and CDR2 is SQIVND in the germline V gene (reference sequence). The CDR3 loop reads CASSMLSAQETQYF. As DNA, the CDR3 is TGTGCCAGTAGTATGCTTTCTGCACAGGAGACCCAGTACTTC.

The rearrangement joins TRBV7-8 to TRBJ2-5; no clear D gene. V dropped 3 bases and J dropped 3 bases, with 5 bases sitting between them. The V gene's germline CDR1 is SGHVS and CDR2 FQNEAQ. The CDR3 covers 12 residues. The CDR3 sequence: CASSFSKETQYF. CDR3 coding DNA: TGTGCCAGCAGCTTTTCCAAAGAGACCCAGTACTTC.

This chain links TRBV6-1 with TRBJ2-7; 11 bases align to TRBD2. Germline V lookup: CDR1 MNHNS, CDR2 SASEGT. V shed 5 bases and J 5 bases; nucleotides not matched to a gene: 8. The CDR3 contains 15 residues. The CDR3 DNA reads TGTGCCAGCAGTCCACCGGGACTAGCGGCCCACGAGCAGTACTTC. Encoded protein: CASSPPGLAAHEQYF.

In its sample, this clone was seen once. The chain employs TRBV29-1 and TRBJ2-7; the D gene is possibly TRBD1 (6 bases). The CDR3 extends over 13 amino acids. CDR1 and CDR2 from the germline V gene are SQVTM and ANQGSEA. V was clipped by 5 bases and J by 0 bases, with 11 bases between them. The CDR3 bases are TGCAGCGTTCGTACAGGGAGCTCCTACGAGCAGTACTTC. As protein: CSVRTGSSYEQYF.

The rearrangement links TRBV5-1 to TRBJ2-1, with 8 bases matching TRBD2. Germline V CDR1 and CDR2: SGHRS, YFSETQ. The CDR3 totals 18 residues. The V gene end was trimmed by 4 bases and the J gene end by 6 bases; junction bases not matched to a gene: 18. The DNA for the CDR3 is TGCGCCAGCAGCCCCCCGCTCGCACTAGCGGATAAGGGCAATGAGCAGTTCTTC. Its protein product is CASSPPLALADKGNEQFF.

V and J are TRBV7-9 and TRBJ1-1; 8 bases agree with TRBD1. Germline lookup yields CDR1 SEHNR and CDR2 FQNEAQ (reference sequence). There are 13 residues in the CDR3. The J segment lost 3 bases and the V segment lost 7 bases, leaving 4 bases of the junction unmatched. CDR3 in amino acids: CASTWGQDTEAFF. CDR3 DNA sequence: TGTGCCAGCACCTGGGGACAGGACACTGAAGCTTTCTTT.

This clone came up a few times. The gene calls are TRBV11-2 and TRBJ2-7, with D possibly being TRBD1 (5 bases). Germline V CDR1 and CDR2: SGHAT, FQNNGV. Deletions cut 1 base from V and 3 bases from J, with 13 bases between. The CDR3 length is 15 residues. The CDR3, as DNA: TGTGCCAGCAGCTTAGGTAGGGGTCTAGACTACGAGCAGTACTTC. This encodes CASSLGRGLDYEQYF. The full variable domain, completed using reference TRBV11-2 and TRBJ2-7, is EAGVAQSPRYKIIEKRQSVAFWCNPISGHATLYWYQQILGQGPKLLIQFQNNGVVDDSQLPKDRFSAERLKGVDSTLKIQPAKLEDSAVYLCASSLGRGLDYEQYFGPGTRLTVT.